This passage covers 32 T cell receptor beta chains from one sample sequenced in a study of HIV-infected patients and healthy controls. All unsorted peripheral T cells were captured because whole blood was used without fractionation. cDNA was made from about 500 ng RNA using alpha and beta constant primers. Alpha and beta chain libraries were made separately by chain-specific third strand synthesis with multiplexing indices. TCRdb ran MiXCR on the 5' RACE reads and lists one entry per CDR3 protein. Of around 16,000 distinct CDR3 sequences listed, 9% to 9.5% were seen once; the top ten hold 4.5% to 5.5%. The sequenced material came from blood. These receptors were taken from an adult in good health.

This clonotype was observed a handful of times. The V and J genes are TRBV19 and TRBJ1-5; tentatively, D is TRBD1 (5 bases). CDR1 is LNHDA and CDR2 is SQIVND in the germline V gene (reference sequence). The CDR3 is made up of 14 amino acids. The germline V and J ends were trimmed by 1 base and 6 bases, with 10 bases remaining between them. CDR3 DNA sequence: TGTGCCAGTAGTATAGGAGGGACCGCTCAGCCCCAGCATTTT. Translating gives CASSIGGTAQPQHF.

A single count supports this clonotype. The CDR3 sequence is CASSLALGGTYNNEQFF. CDR3 bases: TGTGCCAGCAGTTTAGCGCTTGGCGGCACGTATAACAATGAGCAGTTCTTC. The genes are TRBV12-3 or TRBV12-4 and TRBJ2-1; D call uncertain. V lost 0 bases, J lost 5 bases, and 17 bases lay in between. The CDR3 extends over 17 amino acids.

The sample holds many counts of this clonotype. This chain uses TRBV18 with TRBJ1-1, with no clear D. The CDR3 covers 17 residues. Germline CDR1 reads KGHSH; CDR2 reads LQKENI. V was trimmed by 2 bases and J by 0 bases, leaving 16 bases between them. The CDR3 nucleotides are TGTGCCAGCTCACCATTTGGGGTAGCCTTGTTGAACACTGAAGCTTTCTTT. The encoded protein is CASSPFGVALLNTEAFF.

The chain uses TRBV6-5 and TRBJ1-4, with TRBD1 as a possible D gene (6 bases). The CDR3 has 11 amino acids. Germline CDR1 is MNHEY and CDR2 is SVGAGI. Trimming removed 6 bases at V and 7 bases at J, with 6 bases between. The CDR3: CASRQGEKLFF. The CDR3, as DNA: TGTGCCAGCAGACAGGGTGAAAAACTGTTTTTT.

As to this clonotype: A much larger clone sits a single nucleotide away, making a read error possible. The gene calls are TRBV6-5 and TRBJ2-7, with a possible D match to TRBD2 (5 bases). Germline CDR1 and CDR2: MNHEY and SVGAGI. The CDR3 is 18 residues long. This CDR3 reads CAGSYSNPPSLTSYEQYF. CDR3 nucleotides: TGTGCCGGCAGTTACTCGAACCCTCCTAGCTTAACCTCCTACGAGCAGTACTTC.

Regarding this clonotype: The junction differs from germline at one of its ends, possibly a read error. The chain links TRBV19 to TRBJ2-4; 7 nucleotides align to TRBD1. The CDR3 sequence is 15 residues long. CDR1 and CDR2 from the germline V gene are LNHDA and SQIVND (reference sequence). CDR3 protein: CASSIDPLTGSIFHF. DNA of the CDR3: TGTGCCAGTAGTATAGATCCCTTGACAGGGTCTATATTCCACTTC.

This clonotype was observed at least ten times. V usage is TRBV20-1 and J usage is TRBJ2-3; the match to TRBD2 covers 9 bases. Germline trimming cut 3 bases from V and 2 bases from J; bases unmatched to any gene: 9. The CDR3 contains 16 residues. The germline CDR1 and CDR2 sequences are DFQATT and SNEGSKA (reference sequence). CDR3 protein: CSARDLASGITDTQYF. In nucleotides, the CDR3 is TGCAGTGCTAGGGACCTGGCTAGCGGGATCACAGATACGCAGTATTTT.

The V call is TRBV20-1, the J call TRBJ2-2; D not resolved. V was trimmed by 0 bases and J by 9 bases, leaving 20 bases between them. The CDR3 runs 16 residues. Germline CDR1 reads DFQATT; CDR2 reads SNEGSKA (reference sequence). The CDR3 is CSARDPGLGTGRELFF. The CDR3 coding sequence is TGCAGTGCTAGAGATCCAGGCCTTGGTACTGGGCGGGAGCTGTTTTTT.

Only a few counts were recorded for this clonotype. This rearrangement joins TRBV5-6 to TRBJ2-1; D unclear. Looked up from germline, CDR1 is SGHDT and CDR2 is YYEEEE. The V gene lost 2 bases and the J gene lost 4 bases, with 13 bases spanning the gap. The CDR3 runs to 15 residues. The CDR3 reads CASSFGDRPYNEQFF. The CDR3, as DNA: TGTGCCAGCAGCTTTGGAGACCGACCGTACAATGAGCAGTTCTTC.

This clonotype was seen many times. CDR3 sequence reads: CASSDLGGKPQHF. CDR3 DNA: TGTGCCAGCAGTGACTTGGGGGGAAAGCCCCAGCATTTT. V is TRBV6-6 and J is TRBJ1-5, with D possibly TRBD1 on 5 matching bases. Between the trimmed V and J ends, which lost 5 bases and 8 bases, there was a span of 13 bases. CDR1 MNHNY and CDR2 SVGAGI come from the germline V gene (reference sequence). The CDR3 contains 13 residues.

There are many counts of this clonotype. The genes are TRBV5-1 and TRBJ2-5; D may be TRBD2 (5 bases). Trimming pared 0 bases from V and 5 bases from J, leaving 8 bases between. Germline V lookup: CDR1 SGHRS, CDR2 YFSETQ. The length of the CDR3 is 13 residues. The CDR3 bases are TGCGCCAGCAGCTTGGGAGGGATCGAGACCCAGTACTTC. Residues: CASSLGGIETQYF.

This clonotype was seen many times. The V gene is TRBV5-1, the J gene TRBJ2-1, with 8 bases lining up with TRBD1. With 4 bases clipped from V and 2 bases from J, the junction kept 8 bases outside the gene matches. Looked up from germline, CDR1 is SGHRS and CDR2 is YFSETQ. The CDR3 totals 16 residues. As DNA, the CDR3 is TGCGCCAGCAGCGCAAGCAGGACAGGGACCTACAATGAGCAGTTCTTC. Translation gives CASSASRTGTYNEQFF.

V is TRBV24-1 and J is TRBJ2-1; D is unresolved. Germline CDR1 reads KGHDR; CDR2 reads SFDVKD. Trimming cost V 4 bases and J 8 bases, with 14 bases left between them. CDR3 length: 14 residues. DNA for the CDR3: TGTGCCACCAGTGACGTGGCGGAATTTGATGAGCAGTTCTTC. The encoded protein is CATSDVAEFDEQFF.

V is TRBV4-3 and J is TRBJ2-7; 11 bases fit TRBD2. This CDR3 is 20 amino acids long. Germline CDR1 is LGHNA and CDR2 is YSLEER. V was clipped by 0 bases and J by 3 bases; unmatched bases: 16. CDR3 DNA: TGCGCCAGCAGCCAAGACGCAGAACGGAGACTTACTAGCGGGGGCTACGAGCAGTACTTC. Translating it yields CASSQDAERRLTSGGYEQYF.

The chain is built from TRBV12-5 and TRBJ1-5, with 8 bases aligning to TRBD1. V lost 2 bases and J lost 5; bases outside the gene matches: 2. The CDR3 contains 14 residues. Germline V lookup: CDR1 LGHNT, CDR2 FRNRAP. DNA for the CDR3: TGTGCTAGTGGTTTGAGACAGGGGCATCAGCCCCAGCATTTT. It specifies CASGLRQGHQPQHF.

The table lists this clonotype with many counts. V usage is TRBV7-2 and J usage is TRBJ2-7; 7 bases agree with TRBD1. The trim removed 5 bases at V and 2 bases at J, leaving 3 bases unmatched. From germline, CDR1 is SGHTA and CDR2 FQGNSA. CDR3 length: 13 residues. The CDR3 DNA is TGTGCCAGCAGCGACGGGACAGCCTACGAGCAGTACTTC. Its protein product is CASSDGTAYEQYF. Using reference TRBV7-2 and TRBJ2-7 for the parts outside the CDR3, the full variable domain is GAGVSQSPSNKVTEKGKDVELRCDPISGHTALYWYRQSLGQGLEFLIYFQGNSAPDKSGLPSDRFSAERTGGSVSTLTIQRTQQEDSAVYLCASSDGTAYEQYFGPGTRLTVT.

In its sample, this clonotype was seen many times. The chain joins TRBV18 to TRBJ2-6; D perhaps matches TRBD2 (6 bases). CDR1 is KGHSH and CDR2 is LQKENI in the germline V gene. V lost 3 bases and J lost 0, with 6 bases in between. This CDR3 is 15 amino acids long. CDR3 nucleotides: TGTGCCAGCTCACCGGGGGGCTCTGGGGCCAACGTCCTGACTTTC. This sequence encodes CASSPGGSGANVLTF.

Relative to its sample, this clonotype is medium-sized. The chain employs TRBV10-1 and TRBJ1-5, with D possibly TRBD1 on 5 matching bases. The CDR3 has 13 residues. V lost 5 bases and J lost 6, with 11 bases in between. Germline CDR1 is WNHNN and CDR2 is SYGVQD (reference sequence). In nucleotides, the CDR3 is TGCGCCAGCAGTCGGACGGGGGGTCAGCCCCAGCATTTT. It translates to CASSRTGGQPQHF.

This sequence joins TRBV7-2 and TRBJ2-3; 13 bases are a match to TRBD2. This CDR3 has 18 amino acids. Germline values: CDR1 SGHTA, CDR2 FQGNSA. The J segment lost 3 bases and the V segment lost 0 bases, leaving 6 bases of the junction unmatched. The CDR3 loop reads CASSLAGTSGIYTDTQYF. As DNA, the CDR3 is TGTGCCAGCAGCTTAGCGGGGACTAGCGGGATATATACAGATACGCAGTATTTT.

This clonotype was recorded at least ten times. The CDR3 bases are TGCAGCGGTCTAGATCACACCTACAATGAGCAGTTCTTC. Residues: CSGLDHTYNEQFF. V gene TRBV29-1 combines with J gene TRBJ2-1, with D hard to call. The V end lost 7 bases, the J end lost 2 bases, and 12 bases lay between the germline ends. The CDR3 loop spans 13 amino acids. CDR1 and CDR2 (germline): SQVTM, ANQGSEA.

The table lists this clonotype with many counts. This rearrangement joins TRBV12-3 or TRBV12-4 to TRBJ2-5; weak D call: TRBD2 (5 bases). V lost 3 bases and J 5 bases, leaving 10 bases between the germline ends. This CDR3 has 13 amino acids. The CDR3 nucleotides read TGTGCCAGCAGTTTTGGACTCAAGGAGACCCAGTACTTC. It yields the protein CASSFGLKETQYF.

The V and J genes are TRBV28 and TRBJ2-7; no clear D. Trimming pared 9 bases from V and 2 bases from J, leaving 23 bases between. Germline CDR1 MDHEN, CDR2 SYDVKM. The CDR3 runs to 16 residues. CDR3 nucleotide sequence: TGTGCCAGAAGTGTAGGGTGGAAAGGGTCCCCCTACGAGCAGTACGTC. Protein sequence: CARSVGWKGSPYEQYV.

In its sample, this clonotype ranks as medium-sized (0.01 to 0.1%). V gene TRBV7-2 combines with J gene TRBJ2-3; 11 positions agree with TRBD2. Germline V gene lookup returns CDR1 SGHTA and CDR2 FQGNSA. This CDR3 has 16 residues. Losses at the gene ends were 4 bases for V and 1 base for J; bases not matched to a gene: 4. The CDR3 region has the DNA TGTGCCAGCAGCTCTATAGCGGGAGGGGGCACAGATACGCAGTATTTT. This translates into CASSSIAGGGTDTQYF.

A few counts support this clonotype. J is TRBJ2-3 and V is TRBV6-5; perhaps TRBD2 as D (7 bases). CDR1 is MNHEY, CDR2 SVGAGI, per germline. The CDR3 runs 16 residues. Trimming took off 1 base at V and 3 bases at J, with 14 bases between the two ends. The CDR3 loop reads CASSYLGEGGTDTQYF. In nucleotides, the CDR3 is TGTGCCAGCAGTTACTTGGGGGAGGGGGGGACAGATACGCAGTATTTT.

This clonotype occurred a few times. The V call is TRBV6-5, the J call TRBJ1-1; 8 nucleotides align to TRBD1. CDR1 and CDR2 from the germline V gene are MNHEY and SVGAGI. V shed 2 bases and J 8 bases; nucleotides not matched to a gene: 7. The CDR3 runs to 14 residues. This CDR3 is CASSYLGQGLEAFF. The DNA of the CDR3 is TGTGCCAGCAGTTACCTAGGACAGGGCCTGGAAGCTTTCTTT.

This clonotype showed up many times. This chain joins TRBV6-1 and TRBJ1-4; 7 bases are a match to TRBD1. From germline, CDR1 is MNHNS and CDR2 SASEGT. V gave up 7 bases and J gave up 8 bases; unmatched junction bases: 10. The CDR3 is 14 amino acids. The CDR3 is CASTVDRRREKLFF. As DNA, the CDR3 is TGTGCCAGCACTGTGGACAGGCGGAGGGAAAAACTGTTTTTT.

A few counts support this clonotype. The chain combines TRBV20-1 with TRBJ2-1, with D hard to call. The CDR3 spans 15 residues. Trimming stripped 6 bases from V and 6 bases from J, with 21 bases between. The germline CDR1 and CDR2 sequences are DFQATT and SNEGSKA (reference sequence). The DNA for the CDR3 is TGCAGTGCCCCGATGTCTCTACACTACGGCAATGAGCAGTTCTTC. Amino acid sequence: CSAPMSLHYGNEQFF.

This chain connects TRBV7-8 to TRBJ2-3; 15 bases are shared with TRBD2. Germline CDR1 is SGHVS and CDR2 is FQNEAQ. Trimming removed 3 bases from V and 6 bases from J; junction bases left unmatched: 7. This CDR3 region has 17 residues. CDR3 in DNA: TGTGCCAGCAGCTTCCGAGGGACTAGCGGGGGGTGGGATACGCAGTATTTT. It translates to CASSFRGTSGGWDTQYF. Together with reference TRBV7-8 and TRBJ2-3, the CDR3 gives the full variable domain: GAGVSQSPRYKVAKRGQDVALRCDPISGHVSLFWYQQALGQGPEFLTYFQNEAQLDKSGLPSDRFFAERPEGSVSTLKIQRTQQEDSAVYLCASSFRGTSGGWDTQYFGPGTRLTVL.

A word on this clonotype: This may be a read error, as it is one base from a much larger clone. The chain uses TRBV5-6 and TRBJ2-5; D remains unclear. The CDR3 totals 13 residues. The V gene's germline CDR1 is SGHDT and CDR2 YYEEEE. V gave up 0 bases and J gave up 2 bases, with 5 bases separating them. The CDR3 here is CASSLVQQETQYF. CDR3 in DNA: TGTGCCAGCAGCTTGGTGCAACAAGAGACCCAGTACTTC.

At least ten counts were recorded for this clonotype. The rearrangement uses TRBV20-1 and TRBJ1-5, with D possibly being TRBD1 (6 bases). The germline gives CDR1 DFQATT, CDR2 SNEGSKA (reference sequence). V lost 5 bases to trimming and J lost 4 bases, with 18 bases between them. The CDR3 has 15 amino acids. CDR3 protein: CSALRPGTMNQPQHF. The CDR3 DNA reads as TGCAGTGCTTTAAGACCCGGGACAATGAATCAGCCCCAGCATTTT.

Ten or more counts support this clonotype. The V and J genes are TRBV4-1 and TRBJ1-5; D call uncertain. Germline values: CDR1 MGHRA, CDR2 YSYEKL. This CDR3 comprises 15 residues. Trimming removed 1 base at V and 0 bases at J, with 7 bases between. The CDR3 DNA reads TGCGCCAGCAGCCAAGTTATGAATAGCAATCAGCCCCAGCATTTT. Translating gives CASSQVMNSNQPQHF.

In this sample, this clonotype is medium-sized. This chain links TRBV20-1 with TRBJ2-3; TRBD2 agrees at 7 bases. CDR3 length: 14 residues. Germline lookup yields CDR1 DFQATT and CDR2 SNEGSKA (reference sequence). After removal of 3 bases from V and 5 bases from J, the junction contained 8 bases not matched to a gene. This CDR3 reads CSASLGRAEDTQYF. DNA for the CDR3: TGCAGTGCTAGCTTAGGGAGGGCGGAAGATACGCAGTATTTT.